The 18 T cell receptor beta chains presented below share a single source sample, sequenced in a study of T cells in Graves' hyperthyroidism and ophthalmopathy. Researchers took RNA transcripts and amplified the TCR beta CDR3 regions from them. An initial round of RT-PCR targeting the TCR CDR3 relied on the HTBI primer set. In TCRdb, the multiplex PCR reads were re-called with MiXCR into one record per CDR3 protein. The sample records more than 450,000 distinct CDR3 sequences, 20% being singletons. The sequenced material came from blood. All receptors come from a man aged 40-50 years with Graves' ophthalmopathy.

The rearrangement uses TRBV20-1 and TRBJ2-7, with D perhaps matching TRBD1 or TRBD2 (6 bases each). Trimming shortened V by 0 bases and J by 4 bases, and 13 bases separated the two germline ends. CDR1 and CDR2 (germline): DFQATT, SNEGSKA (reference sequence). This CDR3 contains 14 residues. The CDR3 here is CSARDYLGGYEQYF. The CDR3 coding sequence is TGCAGTGCTAGAGATTACCTAGGGGGGTACGAGCAGTACTTC.

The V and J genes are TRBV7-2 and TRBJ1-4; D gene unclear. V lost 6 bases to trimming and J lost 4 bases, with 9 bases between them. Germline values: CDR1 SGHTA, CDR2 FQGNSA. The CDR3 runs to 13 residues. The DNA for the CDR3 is TGTGCCAGCAGATCGCAGGTTAATGAAAAACTGTTTTTT. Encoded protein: CASRSQVNEKLFF.

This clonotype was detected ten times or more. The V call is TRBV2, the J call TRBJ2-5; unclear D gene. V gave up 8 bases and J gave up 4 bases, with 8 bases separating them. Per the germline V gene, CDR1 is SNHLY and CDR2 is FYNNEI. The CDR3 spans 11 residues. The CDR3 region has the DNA TGTGCCAGCCCGGTCGGAGAGACCCAGTACTTC. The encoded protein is CASPVGETQYF.

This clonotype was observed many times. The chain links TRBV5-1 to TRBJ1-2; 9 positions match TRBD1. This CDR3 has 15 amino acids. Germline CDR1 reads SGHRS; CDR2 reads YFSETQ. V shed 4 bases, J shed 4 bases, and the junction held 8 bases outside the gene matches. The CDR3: CASSDTTGGGYGYTF. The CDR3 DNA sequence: TGCGCCAGCAGCGACACAACAGGGGGCGGCTATGGCTACACCTTC. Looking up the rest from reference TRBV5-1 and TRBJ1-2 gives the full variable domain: KAGVTQTPRYLIKTRGQQVTLSCSPISGHRSVSWYQQTPGQGLQFLFEYFSETQRNKGNFPGRFSGRQFSNSRSEMNVSTLELGDSALYLCASSDTTGGGYGYTFGSGTRLTVV.

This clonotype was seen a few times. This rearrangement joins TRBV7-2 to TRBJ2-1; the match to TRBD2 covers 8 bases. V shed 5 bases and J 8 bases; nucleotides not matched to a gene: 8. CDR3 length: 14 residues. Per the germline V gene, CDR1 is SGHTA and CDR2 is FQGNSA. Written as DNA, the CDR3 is TGTGCCAGCAGCCAGAGCGGGAGAGGGCATGAGCAGTTCTTC. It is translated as CASSQSGRGHEQFF. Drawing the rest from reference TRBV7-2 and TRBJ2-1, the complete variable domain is GAGVSQSPSNKVTEKGKDVELRCDPISGHTALYWYRQSLGQGLEFLIYFQGNSAPDKSGLPSDRFSAERTGGSVSTLTIQRTQQEDSAVYLCASSQSGRGHEQFFGPGTRLTVL.

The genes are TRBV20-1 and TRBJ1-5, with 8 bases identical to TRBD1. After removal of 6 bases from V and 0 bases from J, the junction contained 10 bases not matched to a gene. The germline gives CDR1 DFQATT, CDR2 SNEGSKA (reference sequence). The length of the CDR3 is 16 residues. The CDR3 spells CSAPQAQGVSNQPQHF. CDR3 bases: TGCAGTGCCCCCCAGGCACAGGGGGTTAGCAATCAGCCCCAGCATTTT.

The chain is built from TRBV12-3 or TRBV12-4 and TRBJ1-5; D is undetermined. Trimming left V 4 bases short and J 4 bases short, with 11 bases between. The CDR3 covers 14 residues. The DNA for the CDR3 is TGTGCCAGCAGTTCCCCCGGAGGGAATCAGCCCCAGCATTTT. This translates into CASSSPGGNQPQHF.

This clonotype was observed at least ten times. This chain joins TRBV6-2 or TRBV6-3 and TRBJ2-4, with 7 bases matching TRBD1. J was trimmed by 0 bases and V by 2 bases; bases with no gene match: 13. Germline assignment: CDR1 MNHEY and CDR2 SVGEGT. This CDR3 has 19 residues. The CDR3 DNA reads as TGTGCCAGCAGTTACCACGGGGACGGGACAGTGACAGCCAAAAACATTCAGTACTTC. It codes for CASSYHGDGTVTAKNIQYF.

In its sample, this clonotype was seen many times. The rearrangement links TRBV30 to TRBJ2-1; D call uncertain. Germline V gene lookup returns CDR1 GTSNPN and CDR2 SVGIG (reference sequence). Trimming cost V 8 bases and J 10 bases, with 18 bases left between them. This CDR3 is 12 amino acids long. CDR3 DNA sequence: TGTGCCGCCACGCACTCCGCCCCCGAGCAGTTCTTC. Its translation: CAATHSAPEQFF.

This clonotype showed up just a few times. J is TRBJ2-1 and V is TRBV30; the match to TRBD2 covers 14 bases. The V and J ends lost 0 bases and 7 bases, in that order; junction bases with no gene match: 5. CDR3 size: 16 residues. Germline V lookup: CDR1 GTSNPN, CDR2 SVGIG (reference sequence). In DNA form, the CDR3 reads TGTGCCTGGAGTGTTACGGGACTAGCGGGAGCGAATGAGCAGTTCTTC. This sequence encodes CAWSVTGLAGANEQFF.

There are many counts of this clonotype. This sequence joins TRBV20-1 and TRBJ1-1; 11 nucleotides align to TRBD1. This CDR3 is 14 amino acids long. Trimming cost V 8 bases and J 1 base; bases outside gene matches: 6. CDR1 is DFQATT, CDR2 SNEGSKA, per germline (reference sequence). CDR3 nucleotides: TGCAGTCCTCTCGGGACAGGGGGGAACACTGAAGCTTTCTTT. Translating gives CSPLGTGGNTEAFF.

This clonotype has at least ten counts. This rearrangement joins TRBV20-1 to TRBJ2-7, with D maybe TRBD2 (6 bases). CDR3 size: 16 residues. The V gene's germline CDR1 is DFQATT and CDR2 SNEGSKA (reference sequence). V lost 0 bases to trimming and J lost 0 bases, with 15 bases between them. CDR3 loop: CSARDLGGRSSYEQYF. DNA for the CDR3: TGCAGTGCTAGAGATCTCGGGGGTCGAAGCTCCTACGAGCAGTACTTC.

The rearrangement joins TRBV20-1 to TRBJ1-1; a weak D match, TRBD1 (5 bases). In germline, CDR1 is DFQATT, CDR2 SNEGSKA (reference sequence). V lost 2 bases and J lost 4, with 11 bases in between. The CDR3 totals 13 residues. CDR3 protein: CSARRGSSTEAFF. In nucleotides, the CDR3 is TGCAGTGCTAGACGGGGCAGCAGCACTGAAGCTTTCTTT.

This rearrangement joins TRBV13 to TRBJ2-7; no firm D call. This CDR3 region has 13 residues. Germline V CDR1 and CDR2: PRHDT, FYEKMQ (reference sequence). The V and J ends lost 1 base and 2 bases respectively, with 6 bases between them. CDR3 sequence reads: CASSLATPYEQYF. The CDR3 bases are TGTGCCAGCAGCTTAGCTACTCCCTACGAGCAGTACTTC.

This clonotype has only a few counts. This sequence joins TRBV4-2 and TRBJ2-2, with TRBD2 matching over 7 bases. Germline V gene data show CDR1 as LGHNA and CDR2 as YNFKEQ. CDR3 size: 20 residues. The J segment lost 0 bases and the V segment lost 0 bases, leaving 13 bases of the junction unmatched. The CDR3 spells CASSQDELASLLTNTGELFF. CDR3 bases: TGTGCCAGCAGCCAAGATGAACTAGCGTCTCTCCTTACGAACACCGGGGAGCTGTTTTTT.

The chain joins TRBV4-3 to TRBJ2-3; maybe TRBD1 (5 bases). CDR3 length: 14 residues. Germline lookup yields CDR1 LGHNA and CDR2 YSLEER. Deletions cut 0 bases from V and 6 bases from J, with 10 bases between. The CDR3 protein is CASSQDQGADTQYF. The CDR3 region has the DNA TGCGCCAGCAGCCAAGATCAAGGGGCCGATACGCAGTATTTT.

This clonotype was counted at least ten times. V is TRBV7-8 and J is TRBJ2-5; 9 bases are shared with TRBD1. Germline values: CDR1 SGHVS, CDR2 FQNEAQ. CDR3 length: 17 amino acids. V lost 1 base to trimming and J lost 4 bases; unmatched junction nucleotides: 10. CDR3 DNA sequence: TGTGCCAGCAGCTTAGGGACCGGGACAGGGTCCTTAGAGACCCAGTACTTC. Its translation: CASSLGTGTGSLETQYF.

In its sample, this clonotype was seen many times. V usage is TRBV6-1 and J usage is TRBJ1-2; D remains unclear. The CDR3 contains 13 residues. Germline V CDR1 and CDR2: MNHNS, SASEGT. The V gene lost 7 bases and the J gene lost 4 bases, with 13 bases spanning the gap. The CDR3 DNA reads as TGTGCCAGCACGAGCCATGCCTTCTATGGCTACACCTTC. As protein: CASTSHAFYGYTF.